Listed here are 11 T cell receptor beta chains from one sample, sequenced in a study of tumor-infiltrating lymphocytes in primary liver carcinoma (dated by TCRdb to 2015 to 2018). TRIzol reagent was used to extract blood RNA from unsorted whole blood, while the DNeasy Blood & Tissue kit provided the germline DNA. The reads were generated on an Illumina HiSeq 2500. Starting from approximately 500 ng total RNA, TCRbeta-specific cDNA was produced by reverse transcription with a constant-region primer and ProtoScript II reverse transcriptase. Construction of the TCRbeta libraries relied on three nested rounds of multiplex PCR, following a slightly modified ARM-PCR procedure. Multiplex TRBV1-TRBV30 forward primers and a Cbeta reverse primer were used in the first two PCR rounds, each of which was run for around 10 cycles. TCRdb reprocessing: public reads trimmed at Q25 with fastp, clones called with MiXCR, in-frame beta chains kept. Identical CDR3 protein sequences are pooled into one entry, listed with their most common genes and DNA. This sample holds 300,000 to 400,000 distinct CDR3 sequences; around 60% were observed only once. Roughly 6% of the sample is taken by the ten largest.

What was sequenced was peripheral blood. The receptor set was obtained from a middle-aged man with primary liver carcinoma and hepatitis B virus infection.

The chain carries TRBV19 and TRBJ1-5, with 9 bases aligning to TRBD1. Germline lookup yields CDR1 LNHDA and CDR2 SQIVND (reference sequence). The CDR3 runs to 17 residues. The V and J ends lost 4 bases and 6 bases, in that order; junction bases with no gene match: 13. CDR3 residues: CASSTLIGTGKAQPQHF. In DNA form, the CDR3 reads TGTGCCAGTAGTACTCTAATCGGGACAGGGAAAGCTCAGCCCCAGCATTTT.

J is TRBJ2-1 and V is TRBV11-1, with 10 positions matching TRBD2. V shed 5 bases, J shed 5 bases, and the junction held 6 bases outside the gene matches. CDR1 is SGHAT and CDR2 is FQDESV in the germline V gene (reference sequence). The CDR3 sequence is 15 residues long. CDR3 in amino acids: CASSLSGTSDNEQFF. DNA for the CDR3: TGTGCCAGCAGCCTATCAGGGACTAGCGACAATGAGCAGTTCTTC.

This clonotype was seen at least ten times. This rearrangement joins TRBV6-2 or TRBV6-3 to TRBJ1-6, with 9 positions matching TRBD1. Per germline, CDR1 MNHEY and CDR2 SVGEGT. With 6 bases clipped from V and 10 bases from J, the junction kept 10 bases outside the gene matches. CDR3 size: 15 residues. The DNA of the CDR3 is TGTGCCAGCAGCCCGGCGGGACAGGGACGCTCACCCCTCCACTTT. It yields the protein CASSPAGQGRSPLHF.

Regarding this clonotype: This is likely a read error, given that the CDR3 carries no conserved phenylalanine or tryptophan at its end. This chain uses TRBV11-2 with TRBJ2-3; D uncertain. The CDR3 covers 16 residues. Germline V gene data show CDR1 as SGHAT and CDR2 as FQNNGV. In DNA form, the CDR3 reads TGTGCCAGCAGCTTAGGAGGTGCTAGAAGCACAGATACTCAGTATCTT. This translates into CASSLGGARSTDTQYL.

This clonotype was counted only a few times. A much larger clone sits a single nucleotide away, making a read error possible. The V call is TRBV12-3 or TRBV12-4, the J call TRBJ2-7, with D unclear. The CDR3 is 12 amino acids. The CDR3 protein is CASSLTGYKQYF. In DNA form, the CDR3 reads TGTGCCAGCAGTTTGACTGGCTACAAGCAGTACTTC.

Remarks on this clonotype: A much larger clone is a single base away; this may be a read error. The chain recombines TRBV10-3 with TRBJ2-7, with 10 bases identical to TRBD2. From germline, CDR1 is ENHRY and CDR2 SYGVKD. The CDR3 is 15 residues long. CDR3: CATSGSSGSVDEQYF. Written as DNA, the CDR3 is TGTGCCACCAGTGGTTCTAGCGGGAGTGTCGACGAGCAGTACTTC.

In regard to this clonotype: A clone one base away is much larger, so this may be a read error. The CDR3 here is CASSRTGTNQPQHF. Written as DNA, the CDR3 is TGTGCCAGCAGCCGCACAGGGACCAATCAGCCCCAGCATTTT. This rearrangement joins TRBV11-3 to TRBJ1-5; D possibly corresponds to TRBD1 (6 bases). Germline V CDR1 and CDR2: SGHNT, YENEEA. The CDR3 is 14 residues long. Trimming pared 5 bases from V and 3 bases from J, leaving 11 bases between.

A word on this clonotype: This may arise from a read error, as a much more abundant clone is one base away. The rearrangement joins TRBV5-5 to TRBJ2-7; D is tentatively TRBD1 or TRBD2 (5 bases each). Germline V gene sequence: CDR1 SGHKS, CDR2 YYEKEE (reference sequence). The CDR3 length is 16 residues. CDR3 nucleotides: TGTGCCAACAGCTCCCTCTTTGGGACGCGCCCCTACGAGCAGTACTTC. Residues: CANSSLFGTRPYEQYF.

The chain has TRBV5-4 and TRBJ2-5; TRBD1 matches at 9 bases. Germline CDR1 reads SGHNT; CDR2 reads YYREEE (reference sequence). CDR3 size: 15 residues. V shed 4 bases, J shed 3 bases, and the junction held 7 bases outside the gene matches. The CDR3 region is CASSLGGQGEETQYF. CDR3 nucleotide sequence: TGTGCCAGCAGCCTGGGGGGACAGGGAGAAGAGACCCAGTACTTC. The full variable domain, in which reference TRBV5-4 and TRBJ2-5 provide the parts outside the CDR3, is ETGVTQSPTHLIKTRGQQVTLRCSSQSGHNTVSWYQQALGQGPQFIFQYYREEENGRGNFPPRFSGLQFPNYSSELNVNALELDDSALYLCASSLGGQGEETQYFGPGTRLLVL.

This clonotype has at least ten counts. The V and J genes are TRBV6-8 and TRBJ2-7; D perhaps matches TRBD2 (6 bases). This CDR3 comprises 15 residues. V lost 4 bases, J lost 2 bases, and 15 bases lay in between. The germline CDR1 and CDR2 sequences are MNHGY and SAAAGT. The CDR3 DNA sequence: TGTGCCAGCAGTTCCGCGGGGAGCGATACCTACGAGCAGTACTTC. It is translated as CASSSAGSDTYEQYF.

This clonotype occurred many times. The chain links TRBV12-3 or TRBV12-4 to TRBJ1-3, with 7 bases that match TRBD1. This CDR3 is 16 amino acids long. V lost 5 bases, J lost 0 bases, and 7 bases stayed unmatched. For the CDR3, the DNA is TGTGCCAGCAGTCCCCGGACAGGAGCCTCTGGAAACACCATATATTTT. Its protein product is CASSPRTGASGNTIYF.